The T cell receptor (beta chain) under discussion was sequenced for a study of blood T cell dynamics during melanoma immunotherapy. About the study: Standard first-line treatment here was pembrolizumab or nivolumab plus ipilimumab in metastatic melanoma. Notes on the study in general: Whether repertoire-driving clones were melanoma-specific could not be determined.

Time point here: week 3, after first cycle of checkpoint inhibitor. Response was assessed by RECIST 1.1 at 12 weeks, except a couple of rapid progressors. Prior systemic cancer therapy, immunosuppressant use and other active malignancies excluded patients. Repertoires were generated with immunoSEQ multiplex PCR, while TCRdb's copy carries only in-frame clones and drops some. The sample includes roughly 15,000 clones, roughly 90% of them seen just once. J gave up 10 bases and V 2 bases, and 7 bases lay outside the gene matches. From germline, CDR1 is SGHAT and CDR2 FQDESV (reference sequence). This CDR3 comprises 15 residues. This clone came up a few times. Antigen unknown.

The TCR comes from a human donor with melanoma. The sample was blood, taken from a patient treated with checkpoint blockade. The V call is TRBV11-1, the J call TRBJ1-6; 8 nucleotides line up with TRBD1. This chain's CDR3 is CASSLIAGGRSPLHF. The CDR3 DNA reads TGTGCCAGCAGCTTAATCGCAGGGGGCCGATCACCCCTCCACTTT.